Below are 15 T cell receptor beta chains sequenced from a single sample in a study of blood T cell repertoires in COVID-19. Measured with immunoSEQ multiplex PCR; TCRdb has only the in-frame clones, and not every one. The table records about 320,000 clones, 86% of them present only once. Sequencing was carried out using peripheral blood. These receptors all stem from a woman aged 50 to 60 with acute or convalescent COVID-19.

This clone was recorded only once. The chain employs TRBV27 and TRBJ2-7; 7 bases line up with TRBD2. Germline assignment: CDR1 MNHEY and CDR2 SMNVEV (reference sequence). The CDR3 consists of 17 residues. V trimming: 2 bases; J trimming: 0 bases; junction bases outside the gene matches: 10. The CDR3 sequence: CASSLMASGASSYEQYF. The DNA of the CDR3 is TGTGCCAGCAGTTTAATGGCTAGCGGAGCTAGCTCCTACGAGCAGTACTTC.

The chain combines TRBV25-1 with TRBJ1-1, with 7 bases identical to TRBD1. The CDR3 loop spans 16 amino acids. The germline CDR1 and CDR2 sequences are MGHDK and SYGVNS. The ends lost 0 bases at V and 1 base at J; junction bases unmatched: 5. CDR3 DNA sequence: TGTGCCAGCAGTGAATACCGGGCAGGGGGGAACACTGAAGCTTTCTTT. Residues: CASSEYRAGGNTEAFF. Variable domain in full (rest from reference TRBV25-1 and TRBJ1-1): EADIYQTPRYLVIGTGKKITLECSQTMGHDKMYWYQQDPGMELHLIHYSYGVNSTEKGDLSSESTVSRIRTEHFPLTLESARPSHTSQYLCASSEYRAGGNTEAFFGQGTRLTVV.

The rearrangement uses TRBV30 and TRBJ1-2, with no clear D. CDR1 GTSNPN and CDR2 SVGIG come from the germline V gene (reference sequence). The CDR3 extends over 15 amino acids. Trimming left V 0 bases short and J 1 base short, with 12 bases between. CDR3 amino acids: CAWSVREIDNYGYTF. The CDR3 nucleotides are TGTGCCTGGAGTGTAAGGGAGATTGATAACTATGGCTACACCTTC.

The chain joins TRBV28 to TRBJ1-2; 7 bases align to TRBD1. Germline CDR1 is MDHEN and CDR2 is SYDVKM. V dropped 2 bases and J dropped 8; count of bases not matched to a gene: 8. This CDR3 is 14 amino acids long. CDR3 sequence (DNA): TGTGCCAGCAGTTTAGACAGGGAGGCGAACGGCTACACCTTC. It codes for CASSLDREANGYTF.

This rearrangement joins TRBV5-1 to TRBJ2-7, with 8 bases that match TRBD1. Trimming at V came to 0 bases and at J to 7 bases, leaving 9 bases not matched to a gene. In germline, CDR1 is SGHRS, CDR2 YFSETQ. The CDR3 length is 15 residues. CDR3 sequence: CASSLVRQGPREQYF. As DNA, the CDR3 is TGCGCCAGCAGCTTGGTGAGACAGGGGCCTAGGGAGCAGTACTTC.

The chain uses TRBV7-2 and TRBJ2-1; perhaps TRBD1 as D (6 bases). This CDR3 has 15 amino acids. CDR1 and CDR2 (germline): SGHTA, FQGNSA. V lost 1 base, J lost 1 base, and 8 bases lay in between. CDR3 sequence: CASSLDQGSYNEQFF. The CDR3, as DNA: TGTGCCAGCAGCTTAGATCAGGGGTCCTACAATGAGCAGTTCTTC.

With respect to this clone: The junction departs from germline at one end; a sequencing error may be responsible. The V call is TRBV10-3, the J call TRBJ2-1; 9 bases map to TRBD1. CDR1 ENHRY and CDR2 SYGVKD come from the germline V gene. This CDR3 comprises 19 residues. Written as DNA, the CDR3 is TGTGCCATCAGTGAGGCCCGAGCATTGGACAGGGGCTCCTCCAATGAGCAGTTCTTC. Protein sequence: CAISEARALDRGSSNEQFF.

The V call is TRBV7-8, the J call TRBJ2-7; D is uncertain. The germline gives CDR1 SGHVS, CDR2 FQNEAQ. Trimming removed 3 bases at V and 3 bases at J, with 6 bases between. The CDR3 has 12 amino acids. The CDR3 loop is CASSFDIYEQYF. CDR3 coding DNA: TGTGCCAGCAGCTTCGACATCTACGAGCAGTACTTC.

A note on this clone: At the DNA level, this CDR3 is encoded by other sequences in the same sample as well. The V call is TRBV5-4, the J call TRBJ1-5, with TRBD1 as a possible D gene (5 bases). There are 14 residues in the CDR3. Germline V gene sequence: CDR1 SGHNT, CDR2 YYREEE (reference sequence). Trimming left V 0 bases short and J 1 base short, with 5 bases between. The CDR3 spells CASSLAGSNQPQHF. The DNA for the CDR3 is TGTGCCAGCAGCTTGGCAGGGAGCAATCAGCCCCAGCATTTT.

V usage is TRBV5-6 and J usage is TRBJ2-5; 10 bases fit TRBD1. Germline trimming cut 3 bases from V and 2 bases from J; bases unmatched to any gene: 1. Germline values: CDR1 SGHDT, CDR2 YYEEEE. This CDR3 comprises 14 residues. The CDR3 spells CASSSGQGQETQYF. The DNA for the CDR3 is TGTGCCAGCAGCTCGGGACAGGGGCAAGAGACCCAGTACTTC.

This chain links TRBV9 with TRBJ1-2, with a weak D call TRBD1 (5 bases). This CDR3 contains 11 residues. The germline gives CDR1 SGDLS, CDR2 YYNGEE. Trimming took off 3 bases at V and 8 bases at J, with 8 bases between the two ends. The CDR3 DNA is TGTGCCAGCAGCGCGGGGGTCGGCTACACCTTC. Translation: CASSAGVGYTF.

This chain links TRBV9 with TRBJ2-4, with 7 bases identical to TRBD2. After removal of 0 bases from V and 6 bases from J, the junction contained 6 bases not matched to a gene. Germline CDR1 SGDLS, CDR2 YYNGEE. The CDR3 runs to 15 residues. This CDR3 reads CASSVGLGRANIQYF. The CDR3 coding sequence is TGTGCCAGCAGCGTAGGGTTAGGGAGGGCAAACATTCAGTACTTC.

As concerns this clone: Compared with germline, one end of the junction differs, possibly owing to a read error. The CDR3 loop reads CASSLAGSSGNTIYF. DNA for the CDR3: TGTGCCAGCAGCCTAGCTGGGAGCTCTGGAAACACCATATATTTT. This chain connects TRBV7-8 to TRBJ1-3; unclear D gene. Per germline, CDR1 SGHVS and CDR2 FQNEAQ. This CDR3 is built from 15 residues.

The chain combines TRBV27 with TRBJ2-2; 9 nucleotides match TRBD1. Germline V CDR1 and CDR2: MNHEY, SMNVEV (reference sequence). The CDR3 sequence is 15 residues long. With V trimmed by 7 bases and J by 6 bases, 9 bases remained unmatched. The CDR3 DNA sequence: TGTGCCAGCAAGCAGACAGGGGGTTTCCCCGGGGAGCTGTTTTTT. This codes for CASKQTGGFPGELFF.

The rearrangement joins TRBV27 to TRBJ2-1; D remains ambiguous. The CDR3 length is 14 residues. Per the germline V gene, CDR1 is MNHEY and CDR2 is SMNVEV (reference sequence). The V gene lost 7 bases and the J gene lost 4 bases, with 14 bases spanning the gap. CDR3 residues: CASTSPSYYNEQFF. The CDR3 DNA is TGTGCCAGCACCTCACCATCCTATTACAATGAGCAGTTCTTC.